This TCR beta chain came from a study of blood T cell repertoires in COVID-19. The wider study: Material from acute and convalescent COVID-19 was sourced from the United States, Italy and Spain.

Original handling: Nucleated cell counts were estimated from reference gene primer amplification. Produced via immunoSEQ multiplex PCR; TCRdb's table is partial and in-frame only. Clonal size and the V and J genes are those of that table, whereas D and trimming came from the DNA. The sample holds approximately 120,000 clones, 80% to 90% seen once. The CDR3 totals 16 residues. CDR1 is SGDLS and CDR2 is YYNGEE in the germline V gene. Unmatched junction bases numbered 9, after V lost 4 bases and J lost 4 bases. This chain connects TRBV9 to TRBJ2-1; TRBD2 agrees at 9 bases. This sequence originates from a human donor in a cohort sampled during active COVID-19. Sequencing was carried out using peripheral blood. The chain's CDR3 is CASSPSSREGYNEQFF. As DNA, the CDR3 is TGTGCCAGCAGCCCCTCCTCGCGGGAGGGTTACAATGAGCAGTTCTTC.